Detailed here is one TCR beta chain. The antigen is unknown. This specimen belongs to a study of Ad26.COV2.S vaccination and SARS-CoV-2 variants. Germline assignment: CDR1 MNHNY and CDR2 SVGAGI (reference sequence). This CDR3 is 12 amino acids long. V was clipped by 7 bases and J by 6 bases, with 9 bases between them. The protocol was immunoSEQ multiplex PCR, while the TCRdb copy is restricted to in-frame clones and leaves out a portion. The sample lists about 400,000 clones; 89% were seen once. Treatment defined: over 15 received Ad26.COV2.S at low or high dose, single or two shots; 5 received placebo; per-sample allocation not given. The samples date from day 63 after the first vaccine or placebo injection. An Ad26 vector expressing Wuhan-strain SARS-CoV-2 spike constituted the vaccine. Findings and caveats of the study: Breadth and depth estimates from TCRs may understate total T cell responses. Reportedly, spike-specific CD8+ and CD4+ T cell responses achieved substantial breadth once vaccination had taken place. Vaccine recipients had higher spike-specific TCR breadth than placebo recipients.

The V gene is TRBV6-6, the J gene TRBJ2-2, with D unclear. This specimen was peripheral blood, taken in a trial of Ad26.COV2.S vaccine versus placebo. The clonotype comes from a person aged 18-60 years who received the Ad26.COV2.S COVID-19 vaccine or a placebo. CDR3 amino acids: CASKQSSGELFF. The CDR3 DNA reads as TGTGCCAGCAAGCAGAGTTCCGGGGAGCTGTTTTTT.